The 18 T cell receptor beta chains below come from one sample, sequenced in a study of neurological immune-mediated disorders. One entry per CDR3 protein, called by TCRdb with MiXCR from the 5' RACE reads. The data show about 58,000 distinct CDR3 sequences, with 3% to 4% seen just once and approximately 7% held by the top ten. Sample: PBMCs. These receptor sequences come from a woman aged 55-69 years with multiple sclerosis.

This clonotype was observed many times. This rearrangement joins TRBV7-2 to TRBJ2-1; D gene uncertain. The CDR3 is 13 amino acids. Germline V lookup: CDR1 SGHTA, CDR2 FQGNSA. Trimming left V 4 bases short and J 9 bases short, with 13 bases between. The CDR3 loop is CASSSPWYIEQFF. CDR3 coding DNA: TGTGCCAGCAGCTCACCCTGGTATATTGAGCAGTTCTTC.

Many counts were recorded for this clonotype. This chain links TRBV20-1 with TRBJ1-6; D is undetermined. Looked up from germline, CDR1 is DFQATT and CDR2 is SNEGSKA (reference sequence). The V and J ends lost 0 bases and 0 bases respectively, with 12 bases between them. CDR3 length: 17 residues. For the CDR3, the DNA is TGCAGTGCTAGAGATGAAGGTCTGAGCTCCTATAATTCACCCCTCCACTTT. It codes for CSARDEGLSSYNSPLHF.

This clonotype appeared many times. In DNA, the CDR3 is TGTGCCAGCAGTTTACAATGGGAGACCCAGTACTTC. Translation gives CASSLQWETQYF. J is TRBJ2-5 and V is TRBV12-3 or TRBV12-4; D gene uncertain. V lost 2 bases and J 5 bases, leaving 6 bases between the germline ends. This CDR3 is 12 amino acids long.

This clonotype was picked up many times. The V call is TRBV20-1, the J call TRBJ2-7, with 14 bases that match TRBD2. V trimming: 3 bases; J trimming: 2 bases; junction bases outside the gene matches: 0. This CDR3 is 14 amino acids long. CDR1 and CDR2 from the germline V gene are DFQATT and SNEGSKA (reference sequence). The CDR3 nucleotides read TGCAGTGCTAGGACTAGCGGGAGGGCCTACGAGCAGTACTTC. It encodes CSARTSGRAYEQYF.

The chain uses TRBV20-1 and TRBJ2-7; 8 bases line up with TRBD1. In germline, CDR1 is DFQATT, CDR2 SNEGSKA (reference sequence). This CDR3 is built from 15 residues. V was clipped by 1 base and J by 4 bases; unmatched bases: 9. Here the CDR3 DNA reads TGCAGTGCTAGAGGGGACAGGACGCATTTTTACGAGCAGTACTTC. It translates to CSARGDRTHFYEQYF.

This clonotype was picked up many times. The chain combines TRBV5-1 with TRBJ2-7; the D gene is possibly TRBD2 (6 bases). Germline V gene sequence: CDR1 SGHRS, CDR2 YFSETQ. Trimming shortened V by 0 bases and J by 6 bases, and 10 bases separated the two germline ends. The CDR3 has 13 amino acids. Written as DNA, the CDR3 is TGCGCCAGCAGCTTGGGGCGGGGTACCGAGCAGTACTTC. Translated, it gives CASSLGRGTEQYF.

This clonotype was detected many times. CDR3 sequence (DNA): TGTGCCAGCAGTGATGGCACTAGCGACGGTGCAGATACGCAGTATTTT. Translated: CASSDGTSDGADTQYF. V is TRBV6-4 and J is TRBJ2-3, with 7 bases fitting TRBD2. The CDR3 runs 16 residues. Germline CDR1 is MRHNA and CDR2 is SNTAGT. Germline trimming cut 3 bases from V and 4 bases from J; bases unmatched to any gene: 10.

This clonotype was observed at least ten times. The rearrangement uses TRBV7-6 and TRBJ1-1, with D unresolved. The germline V gene encodes CDR1 SGHVS and CDR2 FNYEAQ. The CDR3 sequence is 14 residues long. V was clipped by 0 bases and J by 0 bases, with 5 bases between them. This CDR3 reads CASSLATVNTEAFF. CDR3 nucleotide sequence: TGTGCCAGCAGCTTAGCCACAGTGAACACTGAAGCTTTCTTT.

This clonotype was seen at least ten times. CDR3 residues: CASSSGSDTQYF. The CDR3 region has the DNA TGTGCCAGCTCGTCAGGGTCCGATACGCAGTATTTT. The chain has TRBV18 and TRBJ2-3; D perhaps matches TRBD1 (5 bases). The CDR3 runs to 12 residues. The germline CDR1 and CDR2 sequences are KGHSH and LQKENI. V gave up 6 bases and J gave up 6 bases, with 10 bases separating them. The variable domain in full, completed from reference TRBV18 and TRBJ2-3, reads NAGVMQNPRHLVRRRGQEARLRCSPMKGHSHVYWYRQLPEEGLKFMVYLQKENIIDESGMPKERFSAEFPKEGPSILRIQQVVRGDSAAYFCASSSGSDTQYFGPGTRLTVL.

This clonotype was picked up many times. The rearrangement joins TRBV5-1 to TRBJ2-6; D remains ambiguous. The V and J ends lost 0 bases and 2 bases respectively, with 6 bases between them. The CDR3 runs to 15 residues. Looked up from germline, CDR1 is SGHRS and CDR2 is YFSETQ. CDR3 region: CASSLGTAGANVLTF. The CDR3 bases are TGCGCCAGCAGCTTGGGCACGGCTGGGGCCAACGTCCTGACTTTC.

This clonotype was picked up a small number of times. The junction shows a germline mismatch at one end, possibly a read error. The chain joins TRBV28 to TRBJ1-6, with D unclear. Looked up from germline, CDR1 is MDHEN and CDR2 is SYDVKM. This CDR3 has 12 amino acids. The CDR3 sequence: CASRPYNSTLNF. In DNA form, the CDR3 reads TGTGCCAGCAGGCCCTATAATTCAACCCTCAACTTT.

This clonotype was seen ten or more times. The chain employs TRBV5-1 and TRBJ2-1, with D perhaps matching TRBD2 (5 bases). V lost 4 bases and J lost 10, with 9 bases in between. The germline CDR1 and CDR2 sequences are SGHRS and YFSETQ. The CDR3 has 11 residues. The CDR3 DNA reads TGCGCCAGCAGCCCCAGCGGAGAGCAGTTCTTC. This sequence encodes CASSPSGEQFF.

This clonotype was observed at least ten times. DNA of the CDR3: TGCGCCAGCAGCGGGGATTTAGCGATCTACAATGAGCAGTTCTTC. This codes for CASSGDLAIYNEQFF. The gene calls are TRBV5-1 and TRBJ2-1, with D possibly TRBD2 on 5 matching bases. This CDR3 contains 15 residues. The V gene lost 4 bases and the J gene lost 3 bases, with 14 bases spanning the gap. The V gene's germline CDR1 is SGHRS and CDR2 YFSETQ. Based on the CDR3 plus reference TRBV5-1 and TRBJ2-1, the full variable domain is KAGVTQTPRYLIKTRGQQVTLSCSPISGHRSVSWYQQTPGQGLQFLFEYFSETQRNKGNFPGRFSGRQFSNSRSEMNVSTLELGDSALYLCASSGDLAIYNEQFFGPGTRLTVL.

This clonotype was counted ten times or more. The chain couples TRBV5-5 to TRBJ2-1; TRBD1 matches at 9 bases. The CDR3 totals 16 residues. Germline V lookup: CDR1 SGHKS, CDR2 YYEKEE (reference sequence). J was trimmed by 2 bases and V by 2 bases; bases with no gene match: 5. DNA of the CDR3: TGTGCCAGCAGCTTAACTACAGGGGGCGCCTACAATGAGCAGTTCTTC. This translates into CASSLTTGGAYNEQFF.

This clonotype was recorded many times. The rearrangement uses TRBV5-5 and TRBJ1-2; unclear D gene. V lost 0 bases, J lost 3 bases, and 15 bases lay in between. This CDR3 spans 16 amino acids. Germline values: CDR1 SGHKS, CDR2 YYEKEE (reference sequence). This CDR3 reads CASSLDHSTQYYGYTF. CDR3 sequence (DNA): TGTGCCAGCAGCTTGGATCACAGCACCCAATACTATGGCTACACCTTC.

This clonotype was found many times. The chain links TRBV4-2 to TRBJ1-6; D uncertain. The CDR3 is 14 amino acids. CDR1 and CDR2 from the germline V gene are LGHNA and YNFKEQ. Between the trimmed V and J ends, which lost 8 bases and 7 bases, there was a span of 15 bases. The CDR3 DNA sequence: TGTGCCAGCGGCCTAGAGGGTGGGAATTCACCCCTCCACTTT. This sequence encodes CASGLEGGNSPLHF.

In this sample, this clonotype turned up many times. This chain joins TRBV28 and TRBJ2-5; D not certain. Germline CDR1 MDHEN, CDR2 SYDVKM. The germline V and J ends were trimmed by 6 bases and 1 base, with 12 bases remaining between them. The CDR3 length is 14 residues. Written as DNA, the CDR3 is TGTGCCAGCAGGTTGGCCTCCTTCCAAGAGACCCAGTACTTC. Translating it yields CASRLASFQETQYF.

For this clonotype: A junction boundary mismatches the germline segment, possibly from a read error. The V call is TRBV12-3 or TRBV12-4, the J call TRBJ1-5, with D uncertain. The CDR3 runs 14 residues. CDR3 region: CASSSGSLNKPQNF. CDR3 sequence (DNA): TGTGCCAGCAGCTCCGGTTCTCTCAATAAGCCCCAGAATTTT.